This is a list of T cell receptor beta chains from one sample in a study of blood T cell repertoires in COVID-19. Generated by immunoSEQ multiplex PCR, the TCRdb table keeps only in-frame clones and is missing some. The data show 300,000 to 350,000 clones, 80% to 90% seen once. What was sequenced was PBMCs or T cells enriched from blood (not recorded which). The source is a man aged 25 to 40 who had recovered from COVID-19. Both conserved end residues are part of each CDR3. The D gene is left open where the match is weak. Some rows mark clone size as missing; the rest say once, few, many or name a class of expanded clone.

J gene: TRBJ2-5; V gene: TRBV5-1; clone size: NA; D gene: TRBD2; CDR3 protein: CASSLGALAGDSQETQYF; CDR3 DNA: TGCGCCAGCAGCTTGGGAGCCCTAGCGGGGGACTCCCAAGAGACCCAGTACTTC
J gene: TRBJ1-2; V gene: TRBV7-2; clone size: NA; D gene: NA; CDR3 protein: CASSLSTDYGYTF; CDR3 DNA: TGTGCCAGCAGCTTATCGACAGACTATGGCTACACCTTC
J gene: TRBJ1-2; V gene: TRBV5-6; clone size: NA; D gene: NA; CDR3 protein: CASSLRGNYGYTF; CDR3 DNA: TGTGCCAGCAGCTTGCGGGGGAACTATGGCTACACCTTC
J gene: TRBJ2-3; V gene: TRBV24-1; clone size: NA; D gene: NA; CDR3 protein: CATSDLKGVSTDTQYF; CDR3 DNA: TGTGCCACCAGTGATTTGAAGGGGGTGAGCACAGATACGCAGTATTTT
J gene: TRBJ1-1; V gene: TRBV7-8; clone size: NA; D gene: NA; CDR3 protein: CASSLDISTEAFF; CDR3 DNA: TGTGCCAGCAGCTTGGACATTTCCACTGAAGCTTTCTTT
J gene: TRBJ2-7; V gene: TRBV18; clone size: NA; D gene: TRBD1; CDR3 protein: CASSPPGTVREQYF; CDR3 DNA: TGTGCCAGCTCACCACCTGGGACAGTTCGAGAGCAGTACTTC
J gene: TRBJ2-2; V gene: TRBV5-1; clone size: NA; D gene: TRBD1; CDR3 protein: CASSFVLGAGGTGELFF; CDR3 DNA: TGCGCCAGCAGCTTCGTCTTAGGGGCAGGGGGAACCGGGGAGCTGTTTTTT
J gene: TRBJ1-3; V gene: TRBV24-1; clone size: NA; D gene: NA; CDR3 protein: CATSDPTGNSGNTIYF; CDR3 DNA: TGTGCCACCAGTGACCCAACAGGGAACTCTGGAAACACCATATATTTT
J gene: TRBJ2-3; V gene: TRBV24-1; clone size: NA; D gene: TRBD2; CDR3 protein: CATSASGLAADTQYF; CDR3 DNA: TGTGCCACCAGTGCGTCAGGACTAGCTGCAGATACGCAGTATTTT
J gene: TRBJ2-7; V gene: TRBV5-6; clone size: many; D gene: NA; CDR3 protein: CASMGLYEGTYEQYF; CDR3 DNA: TGTGCCAGCATGGGGTTGTACGAGGGTACCTACGAGCAGTACTTC
J gene: TRBJ2-5; V gene: TRBV3-1/TRBV3-2; clone size: NA; D gene: NA; CDR3 protein: CASSQGTAQETQYF; CDR3 DNA: TGTGCCAGCAGCCAAGGGACTGCACAAGAGACCCAGTACTTC
J gene: TRBJ2-5; V gene: TRBV5-4; clone size: NA; D gene: TRBD2; CDR3 protein: CASSSTSGGRETQYF; CDR3 DNA: TGTGCCAGCAGCTCGACTAGCGGGGGGCGAGAGACCCAGTACTTC
J gene: TRBJ2-5; V gene: TRBV3-1/TRBV3-2; clone size: NA; D gene: NA; CDR3 protein: CASSQDSEAEDQETQYF; CDR3 DNA: TGTGCCAGCAGCCAAGATAGTGAAGCGGAGGACCAAGAGACCCAGTACTTC
J gene: TRBJ1-2; V gene: TRBV13; clone size: NA; D gene: TRBD1; CDR3 protein: CASSLRQGAEYGYTF; CDR3 DNA: TGTGCCAGCAGCTTACGACAGGGGGCGGAGTATGGCTACACCTTC
J gene: TRBJ2-3; V gene: TRBV9; clone size: NA; D gene: TRBD2; CDR3 protein: CASSESGGQSGTQYF; CDR3 DNA: TGTGCCAGCAGCGAGAGCGGGGGACAATCAGGAACGCAGTATTTT
J gene: TRBJ1-4; V gene: TRBV27; clone size: once; D gene: NA; CDR3 protein: CASSSPGGDEKLFF; CDR3 DNA: TGTGCCAGCAGTTCCCCCGGGGGAGATGAAAAACTGTTTTTT
J gene: TRBJ1-4; V gene: TRBV7-6; clone size: once; D gene: NA; CDR3 protein: CASRVGREGEKLFF; CDR3 DNA: TGTGCCAGCAGGGTCGGGAGGGAAGGAGAAAAACTGTTTTTT
J gene: TRBJ2-7; V gene: TRBV19; clone size: NA; D gene: TRBD1; CDR3 protein: CASSSQGAAYEQYF; CDR3 DNA: TGTGCCAGTAGTTCACAGGGGGCTGCCTACGAGCAGTACTTC
J gene: TRBJ1-2; V gene: TRBV28; clone size: NA; D gene: TRBD1; CDR3 protein: CASSPTGGYGYTF; CDR3 DNA: TGTGCCAGCAGCCCGACAGGGGGATATGGCTACACCTTC
J gene: TRBJ1-4; V gene: TRBV5-4; clone size: NA; D gene: NA; CDR3 protein: CASSLGGRGNEKLFF; CDR3 DNA: TGTGCCAGCAGCTTGGGGGGCAGGGGAAATGAAAAACTGTTTTTT
J gene: TRBJ1-5; V gene: TRBV5-1; clone size: NA; D gene: NA; CDR3 protein: CASSLGGGSGQPQHF; CDR3 DNA: TGCGCCAGCAGCTTGGGAGGAGGTTCGGGTCAGCCCCAGCATTTT
J gene: TRBJ2-1; V gene: TRBV19; clone size: NA; D gene: NA; CDR3 protein: CASSIQGYSYNEQFF; CDR3 DNA: TGTGCCAGTAGTATTCAGGGGTACTCCTACAATGAGCAGTTCTTC
J gene: TRBJ1-3; V gene: TRBV2; clone size: NA; D gene: NA; CDR3 protein: CASSEAGTSGNTIYF; CDR3 DNA: TGTGCCAGCAGTGAAGCTGGGACTTCTGGAAACACCATATATTTT
J gene: TRBJ1-2; V gene: TRBV15; clone size: NA; D gene: TRBD1; CDR3 protein: CATSRGQGAGGYTF; CDR3 DNA: TGTGCCACCAGCAGAGGGCAGGGGGCTGGCGGCTACACCTTC
J gene: TRBJ2-5; V gene: TRBV15; clone size: once; D gene: NA; CDR3 protein: CATVMMGGETQYF; CDR3 DNA: TGTGCCACCGTCATGATGGGGGGAGAGACCCAGTACTTC
J gene: TRBJ2-7; V gene: TRBV19; clone size: once; D gene: NA; CDR3 protein: CASRPSGPTSREQYF; CDR3 DNA: TGTGCCAGTAGACCTTCCGGCCCTACTAGCCGGGAGCAGTACTTC